The 16 T cell receptor beta chains below were found in one sample sequenced in a study of PD-1 blockade in classical Hodgkin lymphoma. Brentuximab vedotin exposure varied, and every patient relapsed after autologous stem cell transplantation. TCRdb's table, derived via immunoSEQ multiplex PCR, lists solely in-frame clones and lacks some. The table lists more than 40,000 clones, roughly three quarters of them singletons. The specimen was peripheral blood mononuclear cells (PBMCs), collected before the second cycle of nivolumab. These receptors were obtained from a human donor with classical Hodgkin lymphoma.

This clone appeared a few times. The rearrangement links TRBV9 to TRBJ1-2; D gene ambiguous. Germline V gene lookup returns CDR1 SGDLS and CDR2 YYNGEE. V lost 3 bases, J lost 2 bases, and 5 bases lay in between. CDR3 length: 12 residues. The CDR3 nucleotides are TGTGCCAGCAGCGGCGACAACTATGGCTACACCTTC. Translation gives CASSGDNYGYTF.

V is TRBV19 and J is TRBJ2-5; TRBD1 agrees at 7 bases. Germline CDR1 reads LNHDA; CDR2 reads SQIVND (reference sequence). The CDR3 contains 16 residues. V dropped 8 bases and J dropped 1; count of bases not matched to a gene: 13. CDR3 DNA: TGTGCCAGTGCCTCAACCGGGACAGACTTCCAAGAGACCCAGTACTTC. This sequence encodes CASASTGTDFQETQYF.

This clone was seen a handful of times. J is TRBJ1-1 and V is TRBV25-1; 7 positions agree with TRBD1. CDR3 length: 12 residues. V gave up 6 bases and J gave up 4 bases; unmatched junction bases: 2. Germline V CDR1 and CDR2: MGHDK, SYGVNS. This CDR3 reads CASSPGGTEAFF. The CDR3 DNA is TGTGCCAGCAGCCCAGGGGGCACTGAAGCTTTCTTT.

The rearrangement joins TRBV27 to TRBJ1-5; 9 bases match TRBD1. The CDR3 consists of 14 residues. V lost 4 bases, J lost 6 bases, and 4 bases stayed unmatched. Germline V gene sequence: CDR1 MNHEY, CDR2 SMNVEV (reference sequence). The CDR3 DNA reads as TGTGCCAGCAGTTCGGACAGGGGAGGTCAGCCCCAGCATTTT. Its translation is CASSSDRGGQPQHF.

The V and J genes are TRBV28 and TRBJ1-1; D gene unclear. This CDR3 spans 12 amino acids. V was pared by 5 bases and J by 5 bases, with 9 bases between. From germline, CDR1 is MDHEN and CDR2 SYDVKM. CDR3 region: CASSLGMTEAFF. For the CDR3, the DNA is TGTGCCAGCAGTCTGGGGATGACTGAAGCTTTCTTT.

CDR3 coding DNA: TGTGCCAGCAGTGAAAGGAGTAGCGAGCAGTACTTC. This translates into CASSERSSEQYF. The chain carries TRBV6-1 and TRBJ2-7; no clear D gene. The germline gives CDR1 MNHNS, CDR2 SASEGT. This CDR3 region has 12 residues. V was cut by 2 bases and J by 6 bases, with 8 bases left in between.

The V and J genes are TRBV27 and TRBJ2-7; TRBD2 might be the D (6 bases). The germline V gene has CDR1 MNHEY and CDR2 SMNVEV (reference sequence). CDR3 length: 14 residues. V was cut by 2 bases and J by 2 bases, with 10 bases left in between. CDR3 residues: CASSLGVAAYEQYF. CDR3 in DNA: TGTGCCAGCAGTTTAGGAGTAGCGGCCTACGAGCAGTACTTC.

Concerning this clone: Other DNA sequences from this sample encode an identical CDR3 as well. The chain uses TRBV9 and TRBJ1-1; 7 nucleotides align to TRBD1. Germline CDR1 SGDLS, CDR2 YYNGEE. The ends lost 4 bases at V and 2 bases at J; junction bases unmatched: 2. The CDR3 has 13 residues. CDR3 protein: CASSRQGNTEAFF. The CDR3 DNA reads TGTGCCAGCAGCCGACAGGGAAACACTGAAGCTTTCTTT.

The V call is TRBV11-2, the J call TRBJ1-6, with D perhaps matching TRBD1 (5 bases). The CDR3 is made up of 16 amino acids. The V end was cut by 5 bases, the J end by 9 bases, with 20 bases between. The germline V gene has CDR1 SGHAT and CDR2 FQNNGV. CDR3 in amino acids: CASSNLRGGTGSPLHF. The CDR3 nucleotides are TGTGCCAGCAGCAACCTACGGGGGGGAACCGGTTCACCCCTCCACTTT. The complete variable domain, with remaining parts taken from reference TRBV11-2 and TRBJ1-6, reads EAGVAQSPRYKIIEKRQSVAFWCNPISGHATLYWYQQILGQGPKLLIQFQNNGVVDDSQLPKDRFSAERLKGVDSTLKIQPAKLEDSAVYLCASSNLRGGTGSPLHFGNGTRLTVT.

This chain links TRBV7-6 with TRBJ2-1, with TRBD1 matching 10 bases. Germline lookup yields CDR1 SGHVS and CDR2 FNYEAQ. The CDR3 spans 15 residues. The V segment lost 5 bases and the J segment 7 bases; nucleotides outside the gene matches: 8. As DNA, the CDR3 is TGTGCCAGCAGCCACCCCGGGACAGGGGTGAATGAGCAGTTCTTC. It codes for CASSHPGTGVNEQFF.

This clone has more than one count but fewer than ten. The chain carries TRBV6-6 and TRBJ2-5; D is unresolved. The CDR3 length is 13 residues. The V gene's germline CDR1 is MNHNY and CDR2 SVGAGI (reference sequence). V lost 1 base to trimming and J lost 1 base, with 4 bases between them. The CDR3 DNA sequence: TGTGCCAGCAGTTACTTCTCCCAAGAGACCCAGTACTTC. This codes for CASSYFSQETQYF.

This clone showed up just a few times. This rearrangement joins TRBV5-4 to TRBJ2-3, with 11 bases lining up with TRBD2. Per germline, CDR1 SGHNT and CDR2 YYREEE (reference sequence). The CDR3 is 15 amino acids. Trimming cost V 0 bases and J 5 bases; bases outside gene matches: 2. The CDR3 region is CASSLVSGGGDTQYF. CDR3 nucleotides: TGTGCCAGCAGCTTGGTTAGCGGGGGGGGAGATACGCAGTATTTT. Full variable domain (rest looked up from reference TRBV5-4 and TRBJ2-3): ETGVTQSPTHLIKTRGQQVTLRCSSQSGHNTVSWYQQALGQGPQFIFQYYREEENGRGNFPPRFSGLQFPNYSSELNVNALELDDSALYLCASSLVSGGGDTQYFGPGTRLTVL.

This clone has more than one count but fewer than ten. The chain uses TRBV28 and TRBJ2-7; no clear D. Per the germline V gene, CDR1 is MDHEN and CDR2 is SYDVKM. This CDR3 has 11 amino acids. The V and J ends lost 6 bases and 6 bases respectively, with 9 bases between them. CDR3 protein: CASRNTGEQYF. CDR3 coding DNA: TGTGCCAGCAGAAACACTGGCGAGCAGTACTTC.

This sequence joins TRBV27 and TRBJ1-2; D not certain. The CDR3 runs to 13 residues. Per germline, CDR1 MNHEY and CDR2 SMNVEV (reference sequence). Trimming cost V 3 bases and J 5 bases, with 10 bases left between them. The CDR3 region has the DNA TGTGCCAGCAGTTTTCCGGGGTATTATGGCTACACCTTC. It specifies CASSFPGYYGYTF.

This chain uses TRBV7-9 with TRBJ2-2, with D maybe TRBD2 (7 bases). Germline loops: CDR1 SEHNR, CDR2 FQNEAQ (reference sequence). The CDR3 is 15 amino acids. Trimming cost V 7 bases and J 2 bases, with 14 bases left between them. The CDR3 sequence is CASKGGASNTGELFF. In nucleotides, the CDR3 is TGTGCCAGCAAAGGGGGGGCTTCCAACACCGGGGAGCTGTTTTTT.

The chain uses TRBV9 and TRBJ2-2, with 10 positions matching TRBD1. J gave up 6 bases and V 2 bases, and 4 bases lay outside the gene matches. The CDR3 length is 15 residues. Germline CDR1 reads SGDLS; CDR2 reads YYNGEE. The CDR3 DNA reads as TGTGCCAGCAGCGTTCTGACAGGGGGCCCCGGGGAGCTGTTTTTT. Protein sequence: CASSVLTGGPGELFF.